This T cell receptor (beta chain) stems from a study of CD8 T cells in Susac syndrome. CDR1 LNHDA and CDR2 SQIVND come from the germline V gene (reference sequence). V lost 1 base, J lost 0 bases, and 10 bases lay in between. The CDR3 is 16 residues long. When the RNA was reverse transcribed, random hexamers were used with an input of roughly 0.45 to 1 ug. MiXCR, applied by TCRdb to the immunoSEQ multiplex PCR reads, yields one record per CDR3 protein. Of over 95,000 distinct CDR3 sequences in the sample, just under 95% are singletons; the top ten hold around 0.12%. The sequence derives from a human donor in good health. The rearrangement links TRBV19 to TRBJ2-1; no firm D call. The material sequenced was CD8+ T cells from PBMCs. The CDR3, as DNA: TGTGCCAGTAGTATAGTCTCGCGGAGCTCCTACAATGAGCAGTTCTTC. Translating gives CASSIVSRSSYNEQFF. The full variable domain, completed using reference TRBV19 and TRBJ2-1, is DGGITQSPKYLFRKEGQNVTLSCEQNLNHDAMYWYRQDPGQGLRLIYYSQIVNDFQKGDIAEGYSVSREKKESFPLTVTSAQKNPTAFYLCASSIVSRSSYNEQFFGPGTRLTVL.